This T cell receptor beta chain emerged from a study of T-cell reconstitution after alpha-beta-depleted transplantation in children. Overall study findings and caveats: Fresh T-cell production supplied most of the T-cell counts and diversity seen one year after transplant. Several hundred expanded graft clones reportedly gave rise to the alpha-beta T cells present about two months after transplant.

The CDR3 has 15 amino acids. V was shortened by 1 base and J by 4 bases, with 9 bases between the two germline ends. Concerning this clonotype itself: What it binds is not known.

For TCRbeta, the library was prepared with unique molecular identifiers. One entry per CDR3 protein results from TCRdb running MiXCR on the PCR reads. Of about 300,000 distinct CDR3 sequences in the sample, just over 7.5% were seen once. The sample in question was peripheral blood, obtained 360 days after TCRalphabeta/CD19-depleted stem cell transplant. This rearrangement joins TRBV5-7 to TRBJ1-6, with D perhaps matching TRBD1 (6 bases). TRBV5-7 qualifies as an ORF whose function is uncertain. The sequence came from a female patient aged 2-10 years who had a stem cell transplant for Fanconi anemia, so the T cells may come from the graft donor. CDR3 protein: CASSLLRGYNSPLHF. DNA of the CDR3: TGTGCCAGCAGCTTGTTGAGGGGGTATAATTCACCCCTCCACTTT.